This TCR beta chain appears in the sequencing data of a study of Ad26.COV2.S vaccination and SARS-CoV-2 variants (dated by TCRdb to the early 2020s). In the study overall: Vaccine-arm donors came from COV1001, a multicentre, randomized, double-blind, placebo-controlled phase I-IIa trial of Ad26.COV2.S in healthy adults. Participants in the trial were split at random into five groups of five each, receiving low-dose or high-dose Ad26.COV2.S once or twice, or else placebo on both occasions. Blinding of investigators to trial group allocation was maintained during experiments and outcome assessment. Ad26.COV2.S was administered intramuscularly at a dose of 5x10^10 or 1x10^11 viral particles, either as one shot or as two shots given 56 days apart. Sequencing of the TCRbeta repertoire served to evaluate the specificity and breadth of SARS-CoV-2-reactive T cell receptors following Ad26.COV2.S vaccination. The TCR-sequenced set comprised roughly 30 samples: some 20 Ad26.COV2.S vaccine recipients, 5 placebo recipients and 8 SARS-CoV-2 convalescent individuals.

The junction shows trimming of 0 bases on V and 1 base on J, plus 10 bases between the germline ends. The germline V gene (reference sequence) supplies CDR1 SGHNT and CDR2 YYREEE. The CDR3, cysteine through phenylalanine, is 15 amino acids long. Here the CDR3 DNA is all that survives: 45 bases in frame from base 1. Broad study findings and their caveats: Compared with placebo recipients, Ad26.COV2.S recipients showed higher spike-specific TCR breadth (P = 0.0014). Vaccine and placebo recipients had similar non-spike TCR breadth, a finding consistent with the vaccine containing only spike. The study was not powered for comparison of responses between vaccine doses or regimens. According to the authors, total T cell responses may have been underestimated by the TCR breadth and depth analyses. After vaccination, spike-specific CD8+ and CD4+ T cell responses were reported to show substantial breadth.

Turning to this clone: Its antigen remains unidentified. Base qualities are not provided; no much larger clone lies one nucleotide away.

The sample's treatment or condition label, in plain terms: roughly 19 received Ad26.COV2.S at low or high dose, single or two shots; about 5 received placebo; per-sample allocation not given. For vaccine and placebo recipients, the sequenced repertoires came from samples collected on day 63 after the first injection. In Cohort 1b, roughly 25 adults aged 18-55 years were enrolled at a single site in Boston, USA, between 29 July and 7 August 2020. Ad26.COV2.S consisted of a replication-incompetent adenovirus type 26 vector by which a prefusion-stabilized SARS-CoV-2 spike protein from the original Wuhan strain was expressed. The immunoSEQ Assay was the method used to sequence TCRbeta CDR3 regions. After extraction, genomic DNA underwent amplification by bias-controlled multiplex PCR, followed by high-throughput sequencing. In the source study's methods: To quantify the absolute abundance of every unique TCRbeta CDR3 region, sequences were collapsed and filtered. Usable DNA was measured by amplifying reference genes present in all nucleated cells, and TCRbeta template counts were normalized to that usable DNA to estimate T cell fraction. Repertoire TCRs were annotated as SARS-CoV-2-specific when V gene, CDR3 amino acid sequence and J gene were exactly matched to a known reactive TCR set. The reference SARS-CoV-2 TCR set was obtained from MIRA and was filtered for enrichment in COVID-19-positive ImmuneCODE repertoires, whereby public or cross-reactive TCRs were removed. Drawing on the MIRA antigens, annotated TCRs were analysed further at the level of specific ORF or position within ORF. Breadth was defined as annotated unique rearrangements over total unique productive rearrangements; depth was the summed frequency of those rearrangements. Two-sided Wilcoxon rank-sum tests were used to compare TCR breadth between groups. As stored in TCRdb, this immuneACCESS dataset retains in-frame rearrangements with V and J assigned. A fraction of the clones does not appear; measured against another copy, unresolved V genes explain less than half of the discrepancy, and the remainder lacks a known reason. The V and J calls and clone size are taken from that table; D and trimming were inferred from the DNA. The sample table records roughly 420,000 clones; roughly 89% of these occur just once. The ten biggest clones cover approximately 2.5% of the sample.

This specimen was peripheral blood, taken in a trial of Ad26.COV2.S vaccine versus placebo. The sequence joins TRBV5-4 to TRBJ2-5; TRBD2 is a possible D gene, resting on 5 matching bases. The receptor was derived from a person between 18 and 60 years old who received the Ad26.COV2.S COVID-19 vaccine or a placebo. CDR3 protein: CASSLVGRAQETQYF. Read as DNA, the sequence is TGTGCCAGCAGCTTGGTTGGGAGAGCCCAAGAGACCCAGTACTTC.